This note documents a single TCR beta chain sequence. Deletions cut 2 bases from V and 2 bases from J, with 16 bases between. This CDR3 has 16 residues. Germline V gives CDR1 SGHVS, CDR2 FQNEAQ. This sample is drawn from a study of blood T cell repertoires in COVID-19. Profiled with immunoSEQ multiplex PCR; TCRdb holds only in-frame clones, not every one. Counted here are about 85,000 clones, around 82% occurring once; the ten biggest clones make up 0.95% to 1.5%. This TCR derives from an elderly woman with acute or convalescent COVID-19. What was sequenced was peripheral blood. This chain joins TRBV7-8 and TRBJ2-7; D is possibly TRBD1 (6 bases). In DNA, the CDR3 is TGTGCCAGCAGCTTAATTGTGCCGCAGGGGACCTACGAGCAGTACTTC. This sequence encodes CASSLIVPQGTYEQYF.